This T cell receptor beta chain was sequenced in a study of blood T cell repertoires in COVID-19. Study-wide context: Italy, Spain and the United States were the sources of the convalescent and acute COVID-19 samples.

The protocol was immunoSEQ multiplex PCR, while the TCRdb copy is restricted to in-frame clones and leaves out a portion. Of about 260,000 clones listed, roughly nine tenths are singletons. Between the trimmed V and J ends, which lost 6 bases and 3 bases, there was a span of 15 bases. The length of the CDR3 is 14 residues. Germline V gene sequence: CDR1 MNHEY, CDR2 SMNVEV (reference sequence). This TCR came from a man aged 40-50 years who had recovered from COVID-19. The rearrangement joins TRBV27 to TRBJ2-7; TRBD2 might be the D (6 bases). The sequencing input was peripheral blood. CDR3 nucleotides: TGTGCCAGCAGCCTGGAGGAGGGTTACTACGAGCAGTACTTC. Its protein is CASSLEEGYYEQYF.